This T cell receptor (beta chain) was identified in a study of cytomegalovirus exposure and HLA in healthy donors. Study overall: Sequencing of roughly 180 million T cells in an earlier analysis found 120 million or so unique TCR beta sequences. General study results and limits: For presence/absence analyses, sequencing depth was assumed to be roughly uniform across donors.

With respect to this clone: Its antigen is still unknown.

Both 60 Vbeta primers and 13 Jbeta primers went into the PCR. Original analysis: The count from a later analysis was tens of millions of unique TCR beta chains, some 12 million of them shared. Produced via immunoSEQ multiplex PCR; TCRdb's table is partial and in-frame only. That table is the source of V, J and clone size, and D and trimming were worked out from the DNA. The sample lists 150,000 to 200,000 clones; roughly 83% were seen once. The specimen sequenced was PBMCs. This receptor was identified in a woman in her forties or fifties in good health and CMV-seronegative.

The CDR3 spells CAIQNRVTDTQYF. As DNA, the CDR3 is TGTGCCATCCAAAACAGGGTCACAGATACGCAGTATTTT. The rearrangement links TRBV28 to TRBJ2-3, with a possible D match to TRBD1 (6 bases). V lost 10 bases to trimming and J lost 2 bases, with 13 bases between them. The CDR3 has 13 amino acids. Germline V gene sequence: CDR1 MDHEN, CDR2 SYDVKM.